A single sample is the source of the 12 T cell receptor beta chains below, sequenced in a study of T cell responses to AZD1222 COVID-19 vaccine. The data were produced by immunoSEQ multiplex PCR, yet TCRdb's version contains in-frame clones alone and is incomplete. The sample includes 120,000 or so clones, 90% of them seen just once. The input for sequencing was peripheral blood, taken on day 0 of AZD1222 vaccination. The receptors derive from an adult in good health.

The CDR3 region is CASSQGPPNSPLHF. The DNA for the CDR3 is TGCGCCAGCAGCCAAGGCCCACCCAATTCACCCCTCCACTTT. The chain carries TRBV4-1 and TRBJ1-6, with D uncertain. The V and J ends lost 1 base and 7 bases respectively, with 8 bases between them. This CDR3 is 14 amino acids long. Looked up from germline, CDR1 is MGHRA and CDR2 is YSYEKL.

The chain is built from TRBV5-1 and TRBJ2-2; no definite D call. V was clipped by 1 base and J by 2 bases, with 12 bases between them. The length of the CDR3 is 16 residues. CDR1 is SGHRS, CDR2 YFSETQ, per germline. The CDR3 protein is CASSLNTRQNTGELFF. As DNA, the CDR3 is TGCGCCAGCAGCTTGAATACGCGCCAAAACACCGGGGAGCTGTTTTTT.

This clone has just one count. This chain connects TRBV5-4 to TRBJ2-2; the match to TRBD2 covers 11 bases. Germline V gene lookup returns CDR1 SGHNT and CDR2 YYREEE (reference sequence). V was pared by 5 bases and J by 4 bases, with 10 bases of the junction left unmatched. This CDR3 comprises 17 residues. CDR3 sequence reads: CASSPRTSGRGTGELFF. In nucleotides, the CDR3 is TGTGCCAGCAGTCCACGGACTAGCGGGCGGGGCACCGGGGAGCTGTTTTTT.

This rearrangement joins TRBV7-8 to TRBJ2-7, with D possibly matching TRBD1 (6 bases). The germline V gene has CDR1 SGHVS and CDR2 FQNEAQ. Trimming took 4 bases from V and 0 from J, leaving 16 bases between them. This CDR3 has 16 amino acids. The CDR3 protein is CASSWQGTASSYEQYF. CDR3 nucleotide sequence: TGTGCCAGCAGCTGGCAGGGGACGGCAAGCTCCTACGAGCAGTACTTC.

This chain joins TRBV18 and TRBJ1-2; D may be TRBD1 (5 bases). Germline CDR1 KGHSH, CDR2 LQKENI. V was shortened by 0 bases and J by 1 base, with 9 bases between the two germline ends. CDR3 length equals 15 residues. The DNA for the CDR3 is TGTGCCAGCTCACCACCGAAAGGGGTTAACTATGGCTACACCTTC. This sequence encodes CASSPPKGVNYGYTF.

The chain combines TRBV3-1 (or the pseudogene TRBV3-2) with TRBJ1-5; 7 bases align to TRBD1. Trimming removed 1 base from V and 4 bases from J; junction bases left unmatched: 4. CDR3 length: 15 residues. Germline lookup yields CDR1 LGHDT and CDR2 YNNKEL (reference sequence). The CDR3 loop reads CASSQVQGTNQPQHF. In DNA, the CDR3 is TGTGCCAGCAGCCAAGTACAGGGGACGAATCAGCCCCAGCATTTT.

The chain links TRBV28 to TRBJ2-5, with no clear D. CDR3 length: 13 residues. V lost 3 bases and J 4 bases, leaving 9 bases between the germline ends. CDR1 and CDR2 (germline): MDHEN, SYDVKM. Here the CDR3 reads CASSLGIPETQYF. The CDR3 DNA is TGTGCCAGCAGTTTGGGGATCCCAGAGACCCAGTACTTC.

V usage is TRBV28 and J usage is TRBJ2-6, with D uncertain. With 11 bases removed from V and 1 base from J, the gap between germline ends came to 6 bases. This CDR3 has 12 residues. Germline V CDR1 and CDR2: MDHEN, SYDVKM. The CDR3 bases are TGTGCCTCCGTATCTGGGGCCAACGTCCTGACTTTC. Its protein product is CASVSGANVLTF.

The chain carries TRBV2 and TRBJ1-1, with no clear D. Trimming removed 11 bases at V and 8 bases at J, with 15 bases between. CDR1 and CDR2 (germline): SNHLY, FYNNEI. This CDR3 is 11 amino acids long. The CDR3 sequence is CAGRKAEEAFF. Here the CDR3 DNA reads TGTGCCGGACGAAAAGCGGAGGAAGCTTTCTTT.

The CDR3 loop is CASTGAGANTGELFF. DNA of the CDR3: TGTGCCAGCACCGGAGCGGGGGCTAACACCGGGGAGCTGTTTTTT. This chain connects TRBV28 to TRBJ2-2; 8 nucleotides line up with TRBD2. Per germline, CDR1 MDHEN and CDR2 SYDVKM. The V gene end was trimmed by 7 bases and the J gene end by 2 bases; junction bases not matched to a gene: 6. The CDR3 is 15 residues long.

This clone was recorded once. The rearrangement joins TRBV28 to TRBJ1-6; no clear D. CDR1 MDHEN and CDR2 SYDVKM come from the germline V gene. Trimming pared 3 bases from V and 5 bases from J, leaving 11 bases between. The CDR3 extends over 15 amino acids. The CDR3 here is CASSFERTNNSPLHF. The CDR3 coding sequence is TGTGCCAGCAGTTTCGAGAGAACTAATAATTCACCCCTCCACTTT.

The gene calls are TRBV7-7 and TRBJ1-3, with no clear D. Germline V gene lookup returns CDR1 SSHAT and CDR2 FNYEAQ (reference sequence). V gave up 1 base and J gave up 0 bases, with 7 bases separating them. This CDR3 is 15 amino acids long. The CDR3 bases are TGTGCCAGCAGCTTAGGGCCAGCCTCTGGAAACACCATATATTTT. This encodes CASSLGPASGNTIYF.